This record covers a single T cell receptor beta chain. What it binds is not known. The sample belongs to a study of cytomegalovirus exposure and HLA in healthy donors. Study-level points and caveats: Judged likely to be a sequencing artifact was a cluster of highly shared sequence variants. A few CMV-associated chains were confirmed in vitro to be specific for CMV antigens. Researchers counted around 180 TCR beta chains as cytomegalovirus-associated.

Germline trimming cut 0 bases from V and 10 bases from J; bases unmatched to any gene: 8. The germline CDR1 and CDR2 sequences are MNHEY and SVGAGI. The CDR3 sequence is 16 residues long. Researchers ran the PCR with 60 Vbeta and 13 Jbeta primers. Sequencing used immunoSEQ multiplex PCR; TCRdb keeps in-frame clones, though not all of them. The sample lists 150,000 to 200,000 clones, roughly 80% seen once, with about 2.5% in the top ten. This clonotype was sampled from a male donor in good health and CMV-seronegative. The chain carries TRBV6-5 and TRBJ1-6; TRBD1 aligns across 8 bases. Material for sequencing was PBMCs. DNA for the CDR3: TGTGCCAGCAGTTACTCCTTGGGACAGGCGACGTCACCCCTCCACTTT. Its protein product is CASSYSLGQATSPLHF.